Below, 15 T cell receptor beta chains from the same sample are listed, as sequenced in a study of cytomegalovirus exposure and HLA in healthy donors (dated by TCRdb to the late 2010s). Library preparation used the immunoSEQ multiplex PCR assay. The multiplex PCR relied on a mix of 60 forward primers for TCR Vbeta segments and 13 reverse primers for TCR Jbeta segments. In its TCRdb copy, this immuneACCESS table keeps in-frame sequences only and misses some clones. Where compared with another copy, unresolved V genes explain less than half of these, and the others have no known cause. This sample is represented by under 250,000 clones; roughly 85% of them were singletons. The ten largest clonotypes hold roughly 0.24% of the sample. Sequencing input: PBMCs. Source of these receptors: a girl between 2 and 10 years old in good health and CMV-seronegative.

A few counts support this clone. CDR3 nucleotide sequence: TGTGCCAGCATCACACAGGGAACTAATGAAAAACTGTTTTTT. This sequence encodes CASITQGTNEKLFF. V and J are TRBV2 and TRBJ1-4; possible D gene TRBD1, 6 bases. The CDR3 has 14 residues. Trimming took 7 bases from V and 1 from J, leaving 10 bases between them. Germline-derived CDR1 and CDR2 are SNHLY and FYNNEI.

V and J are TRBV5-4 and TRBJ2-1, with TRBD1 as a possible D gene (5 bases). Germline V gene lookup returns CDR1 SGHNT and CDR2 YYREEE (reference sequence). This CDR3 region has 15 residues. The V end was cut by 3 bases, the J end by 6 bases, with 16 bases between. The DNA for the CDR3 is TGTGCCAGCAGCTATGACAGCGTCCGGAGCAATGAGCAGTTCTTC. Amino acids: CASSYDSVRSNEQFF.

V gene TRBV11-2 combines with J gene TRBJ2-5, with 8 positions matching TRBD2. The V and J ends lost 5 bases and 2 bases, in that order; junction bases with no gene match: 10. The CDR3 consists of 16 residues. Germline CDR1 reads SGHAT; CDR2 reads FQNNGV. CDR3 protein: CASSPGRLAQQETQYF. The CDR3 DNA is TGTGCCAGCAGCCCGGGGCGACTAGCGCAGCAAGAGACCCAGTACTTC.

CDR3 nucleotides: TGTGCCAGCAGCTTCTCAGGGAACACTGAAGCTTTCTTT. It is translated as CASSFSGNTEAFF. The V gene is TRBV11-3, the J gene TRBJ1-1; D gene ambiguous. The CDR3 extends over 13 amino acids. V was clipped by 3 bases and J by 1 base, with 6 bases between them. Per the germline V gene, CDR1 is SGHNT and CDR2 is YENEEA.

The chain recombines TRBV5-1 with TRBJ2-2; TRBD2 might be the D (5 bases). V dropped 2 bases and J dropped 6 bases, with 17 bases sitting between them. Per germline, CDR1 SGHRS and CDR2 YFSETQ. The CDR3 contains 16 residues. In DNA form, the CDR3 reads TGCGCCAGCAGCTTTGAGGGTAAACCCCTCCCCGGGGAGCTGTTTTTT. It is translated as CASSFEGKPLPGELFF.

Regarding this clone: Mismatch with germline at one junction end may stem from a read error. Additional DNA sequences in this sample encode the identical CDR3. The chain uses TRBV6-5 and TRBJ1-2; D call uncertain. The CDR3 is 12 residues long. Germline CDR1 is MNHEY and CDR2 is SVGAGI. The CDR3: CASRGFSYGYTF. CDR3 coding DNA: TGTGCCAGCAGGGGCTTCTCCTATGGCTACACCTTT.

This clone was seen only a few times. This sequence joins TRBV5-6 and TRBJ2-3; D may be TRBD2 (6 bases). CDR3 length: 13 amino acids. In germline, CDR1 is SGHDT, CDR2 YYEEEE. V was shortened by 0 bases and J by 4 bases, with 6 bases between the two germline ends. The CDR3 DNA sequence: TGTGCCAGCAGCTTGGCGGGGGCAGATACGCAGTATTTT. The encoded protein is CASSLAGADTQYF. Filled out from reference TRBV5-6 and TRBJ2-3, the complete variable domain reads DAGVTQSPTHLIKTRGQQVTLRCSPKSGHDTVSWYQQALGQGPQFIFQYYEEEERQRGNFPDRFSGHQFPNYSSELNVNALLLGDSALYLCASSLAGADTQYFGPGTRLTVL.

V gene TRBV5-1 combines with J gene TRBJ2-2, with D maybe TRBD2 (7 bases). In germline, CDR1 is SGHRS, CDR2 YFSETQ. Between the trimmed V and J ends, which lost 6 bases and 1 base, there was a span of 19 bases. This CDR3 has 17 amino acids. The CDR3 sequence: CASTTTGGAWNTGELFF. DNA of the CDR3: TGCGCCAGCACCACTACGGGGGGCGCGTGGAACACCGGGGAGCTGTTTTTT.

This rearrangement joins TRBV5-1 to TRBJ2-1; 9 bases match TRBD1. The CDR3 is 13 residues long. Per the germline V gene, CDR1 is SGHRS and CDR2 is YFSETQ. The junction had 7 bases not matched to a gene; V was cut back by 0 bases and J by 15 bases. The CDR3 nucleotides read TGCGCCAGCAGCTTGGTAGGCGGGACAGGGCCGTTCTTC. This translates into CASSLVGGTGPFF.

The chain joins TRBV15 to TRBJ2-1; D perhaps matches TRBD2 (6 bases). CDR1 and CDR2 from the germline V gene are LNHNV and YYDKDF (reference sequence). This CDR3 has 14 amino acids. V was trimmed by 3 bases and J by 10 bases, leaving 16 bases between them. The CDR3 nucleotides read TGTGCCACCAGCAGCCGAGGAGGGCTTCGAGAGCAGTTCTTC. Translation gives CATSSRGGLREQFF.

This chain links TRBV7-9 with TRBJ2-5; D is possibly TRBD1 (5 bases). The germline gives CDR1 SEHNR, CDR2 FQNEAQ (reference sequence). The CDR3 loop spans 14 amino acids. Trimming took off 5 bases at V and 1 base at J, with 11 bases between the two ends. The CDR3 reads CASSPGDSQETQYF. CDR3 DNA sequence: TGTGCCAGCAGCCCAGGAGACAGCCAAGAGACCCAGTACTTC. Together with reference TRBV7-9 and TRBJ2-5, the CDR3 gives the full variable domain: DTGVSQNPRHKITKRGQNVTFRCDPISEHNRLYWYRQTLGQGPEFLTYFQNEAQLEKSRLLSDRFSAERPKGSFSTLEIQRTEQGDSAMYLCASSPGDSQETQYFGPGTRLLVL.

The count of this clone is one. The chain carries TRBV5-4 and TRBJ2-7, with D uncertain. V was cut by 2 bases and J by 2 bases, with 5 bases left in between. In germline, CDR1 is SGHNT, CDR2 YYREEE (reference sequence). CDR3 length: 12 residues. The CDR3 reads CASSFQTYEQYF. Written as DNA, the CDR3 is TGTGCCAGCAGCTTCCAGACCTACGAGCAGTACTTC. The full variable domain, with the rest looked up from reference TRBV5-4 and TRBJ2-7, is ETGVTQSPTHLIKTRGQQVTLRCSSQSGHNTVSWYQQALGQGPQFIFQYYREEENGRGNFPPRFSGLQFPNYSSELNVNALELDDSALYLCASSFQTYEQYFGPGTRLTVT.

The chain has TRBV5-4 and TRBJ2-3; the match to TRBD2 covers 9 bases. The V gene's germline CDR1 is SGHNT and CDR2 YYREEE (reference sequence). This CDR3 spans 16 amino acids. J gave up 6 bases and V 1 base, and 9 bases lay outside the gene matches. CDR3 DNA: TGTGCCAGCAGCTTGCCGAAGGGCGGGGGGGCGGATACGCAGTATTTT. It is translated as CASSLPKGGGADTQYF.

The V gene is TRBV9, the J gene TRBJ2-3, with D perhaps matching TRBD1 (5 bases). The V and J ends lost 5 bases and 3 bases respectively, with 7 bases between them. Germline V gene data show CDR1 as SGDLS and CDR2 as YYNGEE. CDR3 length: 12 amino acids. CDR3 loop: CASRRTTDTQYF. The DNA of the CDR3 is TGTGCCAGCAGAAGGACAACAGATACGCAGTATTTT.

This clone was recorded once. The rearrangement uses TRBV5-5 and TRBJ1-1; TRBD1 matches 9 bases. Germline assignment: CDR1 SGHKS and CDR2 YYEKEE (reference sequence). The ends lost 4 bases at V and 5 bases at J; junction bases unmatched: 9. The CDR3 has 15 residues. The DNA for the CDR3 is TGTGCCAGCAGCAGATCAACAGGGGGCTTAACTGAAGCTTTCTTT. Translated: CASSRSTGGLTEAFF.